The 22 T cell receptor beta chains listed next were all sequenced from one sample in a study of shared clonotypes between healthy human individuals. Profiled with immunoSEQ multiplex PCR; TCRdb holds only in-frame clones, not every one. The table shows 2,500,000 or so clones, with 93% occurring only once. The source material was naive CD4+ T cells from PBMCs. Subset in this sample: CD45RA+ positively selected. Every receptor here comes from a man aged 18 to 30 in good health. Some clones in this sample may be carry-over from other donors' samples.

The J gene is TRBJ1-2, the V gene TRBV9; D is undetermined. Germline loops: CDR1 SGDLS, CDR2 YYNGEE. The CDR3 is 16 residues long. V was clipped by 4 bases and J by 6 bases, with 22 bases between them. The chain's CDR3 is CASSKRTARSPHGYTF. The DNA of the CDR3 is TGTGCCAGCAGCAAACGGACGGCCCGGAGCCCCCATGGCTACACCTTC. The whole variable domain, filled in from reference TRBV9 and TRBJ1-2, reads DSGVTQTPKHLITATGQRVTLRCSPRSGDLSVYWYQQSLDQGLQFLIQYYNGEERAKGNILERFSAQQFPDLHSELNLSSLELGDSALYFCASSKRTARSPHGYTFGSGTRLTVV.

The table lists this clone with a few counts. Other DNA sequences of this sample code for an identical CDR3. This rearrangement joins TRBV28 to TRBJ1-3; no firm D call. The germline V gene encodes CDR1 MDHEN and CDR2 SYDVKM. The CDR3 is 12 amino acids. V shed 2 bases and J shed 4 bases, with 3 bases lying between them. The CDR3 coding sequence is TGTGCCAGCAGTTTACCCGGAAACACCATATATTTT. Amino acids: CASSLPGNTIYF.

The chain uses TRBV18 and TRBJ1-2, with D possibly TRBD1 on 5 matching bases. V shed 2 bases and J shed 8 bases, with 12 bases lying between them. The CDR3 is 13 amino acids. The germline V gene has CDR1 KGHSH and CDR2 LQKENI. The CDR3 loop reads CASSPMTDQGYTF. The CDR3, as DNA: TGTGCCAGCTCACCAATGACAGACCAGGGCTACACCTTC.

The chain has TRBV7-9 and TRBJ2-7, with 8 bases matching TRBD1. This CDR3 is built from 14 residues. The germline V gene has CDR1 SEHNR and CDR2 FQNEAQ (reference sequence). V gave up 5 bases and J gave up 2 bases; unmatched junction bases: 5. The CDR3 DNA reads as TGTGCCAGCAGCCCTGGACAGGGCCCCTACGAGCAGTACTTC. Translation gives CASSPGQGPYEQYF.

As concerns this clone: The sample carries other DNA sequences with the same CDR3. This rearrangement joins TRBV30 to TRBJ1-6; possible D gene TRBD1, 6 bases. The germline V and J ends were trimmed by 2 bases and 8 bases, with 7 bases remaining between them. Germline CDR1 GTSNPN, CDR2 SVGIG (reference sequence). The length of the CDR3 is 12 residues. CDR3 DNA: TGTGCCTGGAGTCCAGGGGATTCACCCCTCCACTTT. Translated, it gives CAWSPGDSPLHF. The variable domain in full, completed from reference TRBV30 and TRBJ1-6, reads SQTIHQWPATLVQPVGSPLSLECTVEGTSNPNLYWYRQAAGRGLQLLFYSVGIGQISSEVPQNLSASRPQDRQFILSSKKLLLSDSGFYLCAWSPGDSPLHFGNGTRLTVT.

This chain links TRBV7-7 with TRBJ2-2, with D uncertain. Germline V gene sequence: CDR1 SSHAT, CDR2 FNYEAQ (reference sequence). V lost 3 bases, J lost 4 bases, and 9 bases lay in between. The CDR3 spans 14 residues. This CDR3 reads CASSLEFSTGELFF. CDR3 DNA: TGTGCCAGCAGCTTGGAATTTAGCACCGGGGAGCTGTTTTTT. Full variable domain (rest looked up from reference TRBV7-7 and TRBJ2-2): GAGVSQSPRYKVTKRGQDVTLRCDPISSHATLYWYQQALGQGPEFLTYFNYEAQPDKSGLPSDRFSAERPEGSISTLTIQRTEQRDSAMYRCASSLEFSTGELFFGEGSRLTVL.

The J gene is TRBJ2-7, the V gene TRBV5-1, with 13 bases identical to TRBD2. The CDR3 has 15 residues. V lost 4 bases, J lost 3 bases, and 4 bases stayed unmatched. CDR1 and CDR2 (germline): SGHRS, YFSETQ. In DNA form, the CDR3 reads TGCGCCAGCAGCCGGGGACTAGCGGGATACTACGAGCAGTACTTC. Protein product: CASSRGLAGYYEQYF.

This clone was seen only once. The genes are TRBV2 and TRBJ1-6; the D gene is possibly TRBD1 (6 bases). The CDR3 sequence is 14 residues long. Germline-derived CDR1 and CDR2 are SNHLY and FYNNEI. V was clipped by 2 bases and J by 9 bases, with 11 bases between them. This CDR3 is CASSERGGFSPLHF. The CDR3 DNA is TGTGCCAGCAGTGAAAGAGGGGGGTTTTCACCCCTCCACTTT.

V is TRBV11-2 and J is TRBJ1-2; no firm D call. This CDR3 has 14 amino acids. Between the trimmed V and J ends, which lost 2 bases and 5 bases, there was a span of 12 bases. Germline lookup yields CDR1 SGHAT and CDR2 FQNNGV. CDR3 region: CASSLTHMDYGYTF. The CDR3 coding sequence is TGTGCCAGCAGCTTAACGCACATGGATTATGGCTACACCTTC.

This chain joins TRBV19 and TRBJ2-2; D is perhaps TRBD1 (6 bases). Germline CDR1 LNHDA, CDR2 SQIVND (reference sequence). The CDR3 length is 15 residues. V lost 3 bases, J lost 7 bases, and 15 bases lay in between. The CDR3 here is CASSISSGASGELFF. The CDR3, as DNA: TGTGCCAGTAGTATCTCCTCAGGGGCCAGCGGGGAGCTGTTTTTT.

The V and J genes are TRBV2 and TRBJ2-5, with 8 positions matching TRBD1. V shed 3 bases, J shed 11 bases, and the junction held 11 bases outside the gene matches. The CDR3 is 14 amino acids. CDR1 is SNHLY, CDR2 FYNNEI, per germline. The CDR3 spells CASSDRQGASQQYF. CDR3 sequence (DNA): TGTGCCAGCAGTGACCGCCAGGGGGCGTCTCAGCAGTACTTC.

The chain employs TRBV7-9 and TRBJ2-1; perhaps D is TRBD1 or TRBD2 (5 bases each). CDR1 is SEHNR and CDR2 is FQNEAQ in the germline V gene (reference sequence). This CDR3 has 15 residues. Trimming pared 3 bases from V and 10 bases from J, leaving 19 bases between. CDR3 DNA: TGTGCCAGCAGCTTGGTTGGGACCCTAAGTGGCGAGCAGTTCTTC. It encodes CASSLVGTLSGEQFF.

V gene TRBV7-3 combines with J gene TRBJ2-1; 7 bases map to TRBD1. V shed 1 base and J 6 bases; nucleotides not matched to a gene: 6. Germline V gene data show CDR1 as SGHTA and CDR2 as FQGTGA. The CDR3 has 15 amino acids. CDR3 DNA sequence: TGTGCCAGCAGCTTAATGGCACAGGGGCGCAATGAGCAGTTCTTC. This codes for CASSLMAQGRNEQFF.

The chain is built from TRBV6-5 and TRBJ2-7; 8 nucleotides agree with TRBD2. The CDR3 contains 15 residues. Germline loops: CDR1 MNHEY, CDR2 SVGAGI. With V trimmed by 6 bases and J by 4 bases, 11 bases remained unmatched. In DNA form, the CDR3 reads TGTGCCAGCAGGGGGGGCGCGGGAGGTCTATACGAGCAGTACTTC. This translates into CASRGGAGGLYEQYF.

The chain has TRBV4-3 and TRBJ2-3; D remains unclear. The CDR3 spans 14 residues. Germline V gene data show CDR1 as LGHNA and CDR2 as YSLEER. Between the trimmed V and J ends, which lost 0 bases and 4 bases, there was a span of 8 bases. In DNA form, the CDR3 reads TGCGCCAGCAGCCAAGAACGGAGCCCAGATACGCAGTATTTT. Protein product: CASSQERSPDTQYF.

This chain links TRBV6-1 with TRBJ1-1; D is unresolved. V lost 7 bases, J lost 0 bases, and 12 bases lay in between. The CDR3 runs 14 residues. The germline V gene has CDR1 MNHNS and CDR2 SASEGT. CDR3 sequence: CASKTASMNTEAFF. For the CDR3, the DNA is TGTGCCAGCAAGACCGCCTCCATGAACACTGAAGCTTTCTTT.

This clone was seen once. The V gene is TRBV7-2, the J gene TRBJ2-5; TRBD1 matches 8 bases. The CDR3 has 14 amino acids. The germline V gene encodes CDR1 SGHTA and CDR2 FQGNSA. Trimming at V came to 6 bases and at J to 5 bases, leaving 8 bases not matched to a gene. The CDR3 DNA is TGTGCCAGCAGGGTTACAGGGGGTAGGGAGACCCAGTACTTC. Translation: CASRVTGGRETQYF.

Note on this clone: Other nucleotide sequences from this sample produce the same CDR3. The chain couples TRBV18 to TRBJ2-5; the match to TRBD1 covers 11 bases. CDR1 and CDR2 from the germline V gene are KGHSH and LQKENI. The length of the CDR3 is 14 residues. J was trimmed by 4 bases and V by 2 bases; bases with no gene match: 0. The CDR3 DNA reads TGTGCCAGCTCACCAGGGACAGGGGGAGAGACCCAGTACTTC. This translates into CASSPGTGGETQYF.

This clone has just one count. The V gene is TRBV9, the J gene TRBJ1-2; 7 positions agree with TRBD1. This CDR3 is 15 amino acids long. Per the germline V gene, CDR1 is SGDLS and CDR2 is YYNGEE. Trimming removed 5 bases from V and 0 bases from J; junction bases left unmatched: 7. In DNA, the CDR3 is TGTGCCAGCAGTCCCCAGACAGGGTCTAACTATGGCTACACCTTC. Protein: CASSPQTGSNYGYTF.

The genes are TRBV7-7 and TRBJ1-2; the D is unclear. Germline V gene sequence: CDR1 SSHAT, CDR2 FNYEAQ (reference sequence). Deletions cut 11 bases from V and 4 bases from J, with 17 bases between. The CDR3 totals 13 residues. CDR3 amino acids: CAVGDYGSYGYTF. CDR3 nucleotide sequence: TGTGCCGTCGGGGATTATGGTTCCTATGGCTACACCTTC.

V and J are TRBV18 and TRBJ1-1, with 9 nucleotides matching TRBD1. The ends lost 4 bases at V and 4 bases at J; junction bases unmatched: 10. The germline V gene has CDR1 KGHSH and CDR2 LQKENI. The CDR3 covers 16 residues. The DNA of the CDR3 is TGTGCCAGCTCACAACAAATCTACAGGGGGCTCACTGAAGCTTTCTTT. The encoded protein is CASSQQIYRGLTEAFF.

The chain couples TRBV6-5 to TRBJ1-1; 7 bases are a match to TRBD1. Unmatched junction bases numbered 6, after V lost 4 bases and J lost 1 base. There are 15 residues in the CDR3. Per germline, CDR1 MNHEY and CDR2 SVGAGI. Written as DNA, the CDR3 is TGTGCCAGCAGTTCACTAAGACAGGGGAACACTGAAGCTTTCTTT. As protein: CASSSLRQGNTEAFF.